This T cell receptor beta chain was captured in a study of blood T cells in healthy people across ages. Study-level points and caveats: Higher diversity and more naive CD4+ cells were features of long-lived donors, compared to aged donors.

Every donor provided 9.5 to 10 milliliters of peripheral blood. Researchers isolated at least 6.5 million PBMCs per sample. For the second PCR, which ran for roughly 7 to 11 cycles, a sample-barcoded 5' primer and a J-beta primer mix were used. TCRdb used MiXCR to reprocess the 5' RACE reads, holding one entry per CDR3 protein. The data show about 1.7 million distinct CDR3 sequences, approximately 28% seen once. Comments on this clonotype: What it recognizes is unknown.

CDR1 is SGHAT, CDR2 FQDESV, per germline (reference sequence). This CDR3 comprises 14 residues. The ends were cut back, 1 base at V and 10 bases at J, with 14 bases in the middle. Sample: blood. The sequence was collected from a woman aged 25 to 45 in good health. The chain carries TRBV11-1 and TRBJ2-1; D ambiguous. CDR3 sequence (DNA): TGTGCCAGCAGCTTAGGTCCGCAGTCCTACGAGCAGTTCTTC. It translates to CASSLGPQSYEQFF.